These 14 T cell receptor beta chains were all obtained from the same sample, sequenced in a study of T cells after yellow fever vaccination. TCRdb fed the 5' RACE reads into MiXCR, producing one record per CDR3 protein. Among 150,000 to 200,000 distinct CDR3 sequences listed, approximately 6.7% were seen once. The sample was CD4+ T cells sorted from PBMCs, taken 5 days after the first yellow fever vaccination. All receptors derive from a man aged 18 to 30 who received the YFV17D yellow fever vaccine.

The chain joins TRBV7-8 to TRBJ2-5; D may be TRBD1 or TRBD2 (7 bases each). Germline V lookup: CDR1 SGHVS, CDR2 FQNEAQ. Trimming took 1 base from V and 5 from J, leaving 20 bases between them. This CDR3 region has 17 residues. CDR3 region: CASSLGTQGGNRETQYF. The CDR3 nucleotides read TGTGCCAGCAGCTTAGGCACTCAGGGGGGGAATAGGGAGACCCAGTACTTC.

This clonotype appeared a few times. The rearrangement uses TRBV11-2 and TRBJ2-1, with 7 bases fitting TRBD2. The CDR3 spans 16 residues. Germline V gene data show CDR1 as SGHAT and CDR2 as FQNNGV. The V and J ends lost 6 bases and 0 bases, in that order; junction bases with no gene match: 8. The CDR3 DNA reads TGTGCCAGCAGTCCCCCCGGGACTAACTCCTACAATGAGCAGTTCTTC. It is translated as CASSPPGTNSYNEQFF.

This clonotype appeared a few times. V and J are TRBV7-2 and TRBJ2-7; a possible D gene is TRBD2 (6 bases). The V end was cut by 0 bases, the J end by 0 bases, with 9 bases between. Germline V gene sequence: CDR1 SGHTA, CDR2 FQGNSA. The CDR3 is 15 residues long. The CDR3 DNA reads TGTGCCAGCAGCTTAGCTCCGGGAGCCTCCTACGAGCAGTACGTC. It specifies CASSLAPGASYEQYV.

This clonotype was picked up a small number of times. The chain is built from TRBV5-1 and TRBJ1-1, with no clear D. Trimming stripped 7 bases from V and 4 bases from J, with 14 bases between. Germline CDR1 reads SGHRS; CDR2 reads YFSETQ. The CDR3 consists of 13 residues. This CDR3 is CASSWEAGTEAFF. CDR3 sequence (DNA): TGCGCCAGCTCCTGGGAGGCGGGCACTGAAGCTTTCTTT.

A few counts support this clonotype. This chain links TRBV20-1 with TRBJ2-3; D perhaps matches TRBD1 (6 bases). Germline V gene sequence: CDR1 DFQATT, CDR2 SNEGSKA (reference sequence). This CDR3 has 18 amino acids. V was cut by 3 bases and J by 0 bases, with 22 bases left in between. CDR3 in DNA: TGCAGTGCTAGCGAGGGTGACGCCAGGGGAACTAGCACAGATACGCAGTATTTT. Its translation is CSASEGDARGTSTDTQYF.

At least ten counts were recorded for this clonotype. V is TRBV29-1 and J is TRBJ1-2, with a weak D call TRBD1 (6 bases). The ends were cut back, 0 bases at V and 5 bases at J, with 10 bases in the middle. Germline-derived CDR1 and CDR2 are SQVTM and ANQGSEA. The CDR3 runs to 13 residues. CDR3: CSVEESRGYGYTF. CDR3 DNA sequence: TGCAGCGTTGAAGAGAGCAGGGGATATGGCTACACCTTC. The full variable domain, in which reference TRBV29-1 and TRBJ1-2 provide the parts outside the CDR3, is SAVISQKPSRDICQRGTSLTIQCQVDSQVTMMFWYRQQPGQSLTLIATANQGSEATYESGFVIDKFPISRPNLTFSTLTVSNMSPEDSSIYLCSVEESRGYGYTFGSGTRLTVV.

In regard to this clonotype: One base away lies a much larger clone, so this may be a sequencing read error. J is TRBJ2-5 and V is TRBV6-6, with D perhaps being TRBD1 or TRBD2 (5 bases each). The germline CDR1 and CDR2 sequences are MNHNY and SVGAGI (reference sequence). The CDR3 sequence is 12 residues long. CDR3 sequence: CASKGTQDTQYF. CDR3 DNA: TGTGCCAGCAAGGGGACCCAAGATACCCAGTACTTC.

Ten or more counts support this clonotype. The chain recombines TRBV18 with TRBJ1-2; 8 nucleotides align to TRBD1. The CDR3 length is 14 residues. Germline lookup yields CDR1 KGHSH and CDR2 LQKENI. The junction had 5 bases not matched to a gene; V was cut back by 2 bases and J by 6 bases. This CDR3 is CASSPSGGGDGYTF. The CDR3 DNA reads TGTGCCAGCTCACCATCAGGGGGCGGAGATGGCTACACCTTC.

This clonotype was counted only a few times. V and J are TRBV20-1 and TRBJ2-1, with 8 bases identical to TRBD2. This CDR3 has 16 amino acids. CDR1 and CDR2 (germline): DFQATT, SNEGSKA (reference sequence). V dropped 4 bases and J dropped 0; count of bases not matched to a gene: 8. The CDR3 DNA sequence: TGCAGTGCTATCAGCGGGGGCTCCAACTCCTACAATGAGCAGTTCTTC. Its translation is CSAISGGSNSYNEQFF.

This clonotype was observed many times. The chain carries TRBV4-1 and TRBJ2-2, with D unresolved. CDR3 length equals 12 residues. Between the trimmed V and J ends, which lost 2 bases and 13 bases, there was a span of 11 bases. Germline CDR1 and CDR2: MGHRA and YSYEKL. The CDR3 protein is CASSQSGLRLFF. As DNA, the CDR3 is TGCGCCAGCAGCCAATCGGGCTTAAGGCTGTTTTTT.

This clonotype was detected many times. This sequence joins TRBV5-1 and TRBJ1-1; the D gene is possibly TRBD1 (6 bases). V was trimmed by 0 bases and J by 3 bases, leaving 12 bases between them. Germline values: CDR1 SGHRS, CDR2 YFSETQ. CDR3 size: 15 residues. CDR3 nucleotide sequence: TGCGCCAGCAGCTTGGAGCCAGGGGAGGACACTGAAGCTTTCTTT. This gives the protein CASSLEPGEDTEAFF. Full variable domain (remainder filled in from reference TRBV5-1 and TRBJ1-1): KAGVTQTPRYLIKTRGQQVTLSCSPISGHRSVSWYQQTPGQGLQFLFEYFSETQRNKGNFPGRFSGRQFSNSRSEMNVSTLELGDSALYLCASSLEPGEDTEAFFGQGTRLTVV.

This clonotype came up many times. DNA for the CDR3: TGCGCCAGCAGCTTGGTCTCGCCCTCAGAAGCTTTCTTT. This gives the protein CASSLVSPSEAFF. This sequence joins TRBV5-1 and TRBJ1-1, with D uncertain. Trimming pared 0 bases from V and 8 bases from J, leaving 11 bases between. The germline V gene encodes CDR1 SGHRS and CDR2 YFSETQ. This CDR3 region has 13 residues.

The CDR3 DNA reads TGTGCCAGCAGGGGACAGGGCGGTAATTCACCCCTCCACTTT. This sequence encodes CASRGQGGNSPLHF. This chain joins TRBV2 and TRBJ1-6; 9 bases map to TRBD1. V lost 6 bases to trimming and J lost 6 bases; unmatched junction nucleotides: 3. Germline V gives CDR1 SNHLY, CDR2 FYNNEI. The CDR3 has 14 residues.

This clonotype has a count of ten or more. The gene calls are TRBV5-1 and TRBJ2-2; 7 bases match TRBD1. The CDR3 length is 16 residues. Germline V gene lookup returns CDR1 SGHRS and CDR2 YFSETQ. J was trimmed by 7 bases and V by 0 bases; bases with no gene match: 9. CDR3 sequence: CASSLDTGTANGELFF. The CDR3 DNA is TGCGCCAGCAGCTTGGATACCGGGACAGCGAACGGGGAGCTGTTTTTT.